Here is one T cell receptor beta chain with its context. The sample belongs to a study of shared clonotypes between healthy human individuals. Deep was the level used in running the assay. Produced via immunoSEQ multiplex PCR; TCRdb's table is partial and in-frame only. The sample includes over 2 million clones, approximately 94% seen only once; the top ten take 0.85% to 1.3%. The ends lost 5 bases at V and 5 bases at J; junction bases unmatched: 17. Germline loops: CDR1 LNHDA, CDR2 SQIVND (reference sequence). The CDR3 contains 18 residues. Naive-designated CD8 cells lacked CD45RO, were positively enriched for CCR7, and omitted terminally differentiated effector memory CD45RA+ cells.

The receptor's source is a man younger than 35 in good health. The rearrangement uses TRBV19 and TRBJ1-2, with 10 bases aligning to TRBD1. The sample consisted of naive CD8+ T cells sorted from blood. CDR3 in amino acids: CASSVLGTGATLGYGYTF. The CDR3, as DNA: TGTGCCAGTAGTGTCCTGGGGACAGGGGCTACTCTCGGGTATGGCTACACCTTC.